This record concerns one TCR beta chain sequence. These data belong to a study of blood T cell repertoires in COVID-19. Study background: Spain, Italy and the United States supplied samples that represented acute and convalescent COVID-19.

Original methodology: Reference gene primer amplification yielded estimated nucleated cell counts. The protocol was immunoSEQ multiplex PCR, while the TCRdb copy is restricted to in-frame clones and leaves out a portion. V, J and clone size reflect that table, while D and trimming were determined from the DNA. Found here are over 130,000 clones, 60% to 85% of them singletons; the top ten hold approximately 4.5%. CDR1 and CDR2 (germline): MNHEY, SVGEGT. Deletions cut 7 bases from V and 5 bases from J, with 11 bases between. The CDR3 loop spans 12 amino acids. The receptor was isolated from an elderly woman with active or convalescent COVID-19. The chain joins TRBV6-2 or TRBV6-3 to TRBJ1-2; D may be TRBD1 (5 bases). Sequencing was carried out using peripheral blood. The chain's CDR3 is CASTPGGYGYTF. In DNA form, the CDR3 reads TGTGCCAGCACCCCCGGGGGTTATGGCTACACCTTC.